This section outlines one T cell receptor beta chain sequence together with its context. Its antigen is still unknown. Treatment noted: some 19 received Ad26.COV2.S at low or high dose, single or two shots; roughly five received placebo; per-sample allocation not given. Vaccine and placebo recipients were sampled on day 63 after the first injection. An adult donor aged 18-55 years was enrolled in Boston. SARS-CoV-2 spike from the Wuhan strain was encoded by the vaccine, an Ad26 vector. This entry is derived from a study of Ad26.COV2.S vaccination and SARS-CoV-2 variants. Overall study context: Intramuscularly, Ad26.COV2.S was given either once or twice, 56 days apart. Notes on the study in general: Substantial breadth was reportedly displayed by spike-specific CD8+ and CD4+ T cell responses after vaccination.

The V gene end was trimmed by 1 base and the J gene end by 5 bases; junction bases not matched to a gene: 2. CDR3 size: 15 residues. Germline values: CDR1 LNHDA, CDR2 SQIVND (reference sequence). Sequencing used immunoSEQ multiplex PCR; TCRdb keeps in-frame clones, though not all of them. Among approximately 280,000 clones listed, over 75% were seen once. The sequence came from a person between 18 and 65 years old who received the Ad26.COV2.S COVID-19 vaccine or a placebo. Source: peripheral blood, taken in a trial of Ad26.COV2.S vaccine versus placebo. The chain joins TRBV19 to TRBJ1-5, with 10 bases fitting TRBD1. The CDR3 loop reads CASSIGDRGYQPQHF. CDR3 coding DNA: TGTGCCAGTAGTATAGGGGACAGGGGTTATCAGCCCCAGCATTTT.